Listed below are T cell receptor beta chains from one sample, sequenced in a study of PD-1 blockade in mismatch repair-deficient tumors. Clones were read by immunoSEQ multiplex PCR, and TCRdb kept only the in-frame ones, dropping some. In the table there are 90,000 to 130,000 clones, around three quarters of which are singletons. Source: peripheral blood, taken approximately 60 weeks after starting pembrolizumab. Every receptor here comes from an adult with mismatch repair-deficient cancer. CDR3s include the opening cysteine and the closing phenylalanine or tryptophan. A D gene is named only where the DNA matches it firmly.

d_call v_call cdr3_aa
NA TRBV9 CASSVRGSDTGELFF
NA TRBV5-8 CASSFGGGATDTQYF
NA TRBV7-3 CASSLGHSSYEQYF
NA TRBV11-2 CASSFSSRLEQFF
NA TRBV18 CASSPGSLRESGEQFF
NA TRBV5-6 CASTTTKSDTQYF
TRBD2 TRBV7-7 CASSLSTSGSLQETQYF
NA TRBV5-1 CASSLAGRDNYGYTF
TRBD1 TRBV4-3 CASSQGTGGNTIYF
NA TRBV6-5 CASKRDSSSNQPQHF
NA TRBV5-1 CASSGDGRDTQYF
TRBD2 TRBV7-6 CASSSSGRAVFYNEQFF
TRBD1 TRBV5-1 CASSLVTGEGYTF
NA TRBV15 CATSRDSSSYNEQFF
TRBD1 TRBV19 CASSGTAQETQYF
TRBD1 TRBV7-9 CASSTDPTGAGNEQFF
NA TRBV2 CASSLWGTEAFF
TRBD1 TRBV15 CATQKTGEEEKLFF
NA TRBV7-2 CASSLATTTDTQYF